Presented here are 9 T cell receptor beta chains from one specimen sequenced in a study of T cell responses to AZD1222 COVID-19 vaccine. The method was immunoSEQ multiplex PCR; TCRdb's version includes in-frame clones alone and lacks a portion of them. The sample includes around 160,000 clones, around 93% seen only once; the top ten take roughly 2%. The starting material was peripheral blood, obtained on day 0 of AZD1222 vaccination. Receptor source: an adult in good health.

The chain combines TRBV7-9 with TRBJ1-4; D might be TRBD1 (5 bases). The ends were cut back, 5 bases at V and 3 bases at J, with 16 bases in the middle. This CDR3 region has 16 residues. Germline V gives CDR1 SEHNR, CDR2 FQNEAQ (reference sequence). This CDR3 reads CASSGGISSSNEKLFF. In nucleotides, the CDR3 is TGTGCCAGCAGCGGGGGGATTTCAAGTTCTAATGAAAAACTGTTTTTT. Variable domain in full (rest from reference TRBV7-9 and TRBJ1-4): DTGVSQNPRHKITKRGQNVTFRCDPISEHNRLYWYRQTLGQGPEFLTYFQNEAQLEKSRLLSDRFSAERPKGSFSTLEIQRTEQGDSAMYLCASSGGISSSNEKLFFGSGTQLSVL.

The chain carries TRBV2 and TRBJ1-3; D is unclear. Trimming stripped 4 bases from V and 2 bases from J, with 9 bases between. Germline V gives CDR1 SNHLY, CDR2 FYNNEI. This CDR3 comprises 14 residues. This CDR3 reads CASSVGGTGNTIYF. The DNA of the CDR3 is TGTGCCAGCAGTGTAGGTGGGACTGGAAACACCATATATTTT.

The rearrangement links TRBV3-1 (or the pseudogene TRBV3-2) to TRBJ2-1, with TRBD2 as a possible D gene (6 bases). V was shortened by 0 bases and J by 2 bases, with 11 bases between the two germline ends. Germline loops: CDR1 LGHDT, CDR2 YNNKEL (reference sequence). This CDR3 comprises 16 residues. This chain's CDR3 is CASSQDVGGTYNEQFF. The DNA for the CDR3 is TGTGCCAGCAGCCAAGATGTCGGCGGGACCTACAATGAGCAGTTCTTC.

This chain connects TRBV7-9 to TRBJ2-2; D is uncertain. Germline CDR1 is SEHNR and CDR2 is FQNEAQ (reference sequence). The CDR3 is 13 amino acids. Trimming pared 1 base from V and 6 bases from J, leaving 6 bases between. CDR3 in DNA: TGTGCCAGCAGCTTAGGGTCCCCCGGGGAGCTGTTTTTT. Its protein is CASSLGSPGELFF.

The chain carries TRBV18 and TRBJ1-1; D call uncertain. This CDR3 is 14 amino acids long. V lost 1 base to trimming and J lost 1 base, with 7 bases between them. The germline V gene encodes CDR1 KGHSH and CDR2 LQKENI. This CDR3 reads CASSPQESNTEAFF. CDR3 nucleotides: TGTGCCAGCTCACCACAGGAGTCGAACACTGAAGCTTTCTTT.

The rearrangement uses TRBV18 and TRBJ1-5; the D gene is possibly TRBD1 (5 bases). The V and J ends lost 6 bases and 6 bases respectively, with 15 bases between them. Germline CDR1 KGHSH, CDR2 LQKENI. The CDR3 runs to 14 residues. In nucleotides, the CDR3 is TGTGCCAGCTCTGGGGGGGAAAATAGTCAGCCCCAGCATTTT. Encoded protein: CASSGGENSQPQHF.

The J gene is TRBJ1-1, the V gene TRBV10-2, with a weak D call TRBD1 (6 bases). V was shortened by 6 bases and J by 4 bases, with 12 bases between the two germline ends. CDR1 is WSHSY, CDR2 SAAADI, per germline. This CDR3 spans 13 amino acids. CDR3 nucleotides: TGCGCCAGCAGCGGACAGATGAGCACTGAAGCTTTCTTT. Translated, it gives CASSGQMSTEAFF.

CDR3 nucleotide sequence: TGCAGCGTGACTCAAGGGGGCACCTTCGATGGCTACACCTTC. Translation: CSVTQGGTFDGYTF. The chain links TRBV29-1 to TRBJ1-2, with 7 positions matching TRBD1. V trimming: 6 bases; J trimming: 6 bases; junction bases outside the gene matches: 13. From germline, CDR1 is SQVTM and CDR2 ANQGSEA. The CDR3 has 14 amino acids.

The rearrangement links TRBV30 to TRBJ2-7; TRBD2 agrees at 8 bases. Trimming took 5 bases from V and 5 from J; bases not matched to a gene: 11. This CDR3 region has 14 residues. The germline V gene encodes CDR1 GTSNPN and CDR2 SVGIG (reference sequence). The CDR3 protein is CAWSKRERKDEQYF. The CDR3 DNA follows: TGTGCCTGGTCCAAGCGGGAGCGGAAGGACGAGCAGTACTTC.